This T cell receptor beta chain stems from a study of early T cells in non-severe SARS-CoV-2 infection. Looking at the study overall: Unsorted whole-blood RNA was sequenced in bulk, leaving chains unpaired.

Each single cDNA molecule received a unique molecular identifier. In TCRdb, the 5' RACE reads were re-called with MiXCR into one record per CDR3 protein. The sample includes 45,000 to 65,000 distinct CDR3 sequences, 11% of them seen just once. Findings of the study overall: Matching with VDJdb favored anti-spike CD8 responses (missing private and CD4 specificities).

This clonotype was found a few times. What it binds is unknown. Unmatched junction bases numbered 12, after V lost 7 bases and J lost 5 bases. The CDR3 is 15 residues long. CDR1 and CDR2 (germline): SGHRS, YFSETQ. The sample consisted of whole blood. The receptor comes from an adult who was a healthcare worker with PCR-confirmed SARS-CoV-2 infection or an uninfected control (not recorded which). V is TRBV5-1 and J is TRBJ1-2; 9 bases match TRBD1. The chain's CDR3 is CASHSLGQGEYGYTF. The CDR3 bases are TGCGCCAGCCATTCCCTGGGACAGGGCGAATATGGCTACACCTTC.